The sequence of this T cell receptor beta chain was determined in a study of early stage breast cancer tumors. Study-wide background: The ER+/PR+/HER2- tumors included fewer than 10 ductal and a few lobular carcinomas. Samples were sequenced at around 10-fold average coverage.

Germline V gene data show CDR1 as SGHDN and CDR2 as FVKESK. This CDR3 region has 14 residues. V lost 1 base, J lost 2 bases, and 8 bases lay in between. Study-wide points: In 14 of 16 patients, blood comparison separated tumor from normal breast. Most shared enriched TCRB sequences were commonly generated ones.

Profiled with immunoSEQ multiplex PCR; TCRdb holds only in-frame clones, not every one. The data show approximately 8,000 clones, approximately 60% seen once. Points on this clone: Its antigen is not known.

Sample: breast tumor tissue. The chain is built from TRBV14 and TRBJ1-2, with a tentative D call TRBD1 (6 bases). This clonotype was sampled from a person aged 65 to 85 with breast cancer. The CDR3 loop reads CASSQGQGNYGYTF. The CDR3 nucleotides read TGTGCCAGCAGCCAAGGGCAGGGGAACTATGGCTACACCTTC.